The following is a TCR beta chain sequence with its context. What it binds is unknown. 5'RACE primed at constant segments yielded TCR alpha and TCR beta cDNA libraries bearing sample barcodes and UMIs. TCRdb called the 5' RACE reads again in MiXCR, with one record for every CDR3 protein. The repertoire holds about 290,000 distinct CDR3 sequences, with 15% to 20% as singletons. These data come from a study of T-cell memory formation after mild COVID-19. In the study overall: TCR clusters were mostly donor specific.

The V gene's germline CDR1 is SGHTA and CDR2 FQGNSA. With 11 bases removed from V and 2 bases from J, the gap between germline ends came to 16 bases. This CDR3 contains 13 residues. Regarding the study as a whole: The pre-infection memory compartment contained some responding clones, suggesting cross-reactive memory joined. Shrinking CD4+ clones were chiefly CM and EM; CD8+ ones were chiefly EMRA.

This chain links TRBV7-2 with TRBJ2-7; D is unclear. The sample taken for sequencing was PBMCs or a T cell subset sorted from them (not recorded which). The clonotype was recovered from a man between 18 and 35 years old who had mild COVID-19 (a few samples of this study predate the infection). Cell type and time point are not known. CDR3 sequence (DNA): TGTGCCGTCAGCGACCGAGGACCCTACGAGCAGTACTTC. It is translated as CAVSDRGPYEQYF.